One TCR beta chain is described in this entry. What it binds is not known. The record originates from a study of cytomegalovirus exposure and HLA in healthy donors. Across the whole study: An early release of data contained about 85 million unique TCRs, which came from HLA-typed donors.

Study conclusions and caveats: A later analysis by the authors found several of the most significant clusters apparently linked to common viral pathogens.

Germline lookup yields CDR1 LNHDA and CDR2 SQIVND (reference sequence). The ends lost 11 bases at V and 7 bases at J; junction bases unmatched: 16. CDR3 size: 14 residues. The PCR employed 60 Vbeta primers together with 13 Jbeta primers. Data came from immunoSEQ multiplex PCR; TCRdb stores just in-frame clones and leaves some out. The sample consists of about 150,000 clones, 80% to 85% of them appearing once. The sample comprised PBMCs. The chain combines TRBV19 with TRBJ2-7, with 8 bases identical to TRBD1. This TCR was sampled from a man between 18 and 35 years old in good health and CMV-seronegative. CDR3 loop: CAVGTGAGGREQYF. In DNA, the CDR3 is TGTGCCGTGGGGACAGGAGCAGGGGGAAGAGAGCAGTACTTC. The full variable domain, with the rest looked up from reference TRBV19 and TRBJ2-7, is DGGITQSPKYLFRKEGQNVTLSCEQNLNHDAMYWYRQDPGQGLRLIYYSQIVNDFQKGDIAEGYSVSREKKESFPLTVTSAQKNPTAFYLCAVGTGAGGREQYFGPGTRLTVT.